The subject of this entry is one T cell receptor (beta chain). Its matching antigen is unknown. The sample is drawn from a study of beta chain features in type 1 diabetes. Study-level results: Among patients with Type 1 diabetes, TCRB CDR3s were moderately but significantly shorter in every one of the four CD4+ subsets.

Expressed TCRB transcripts were sequenced because the entire RNA isolate underwent reverse transcription. Assay: immunoSEQ multiplex PCR; the TCRdb copy retains only in-frame clones and omits some. The sample gives around 600,000 clones, roughly 12% of which show up once; over 0.1% is in the top ten. Sorted CD4+ subsets: naive, central memory, regulatory, stem cell-like memory (CD45RO/CCR7/CD25/CD127/CD95/CD27 panel). Deletions cut 1 base from V and 1 base from J, with 11 bases between. The germline gives CDR1 LNHNV, CDR2 YYDKDF (reference sequence). The CDR3 contains 16 residues. The sequence derives from a young man with type 1 diabetes. Sequenced sample: naive CD4+ T cells from blood. The V and J genes are TRBV15 and TRBJ2-1; D perhaps matches TRBD1 (5 bases). The CDR3 bases are TGTGCCACCAGCAGAGTAACAGGTGGATCCTACAATGAGCAGTTCTTC. It specifies CATSRVTGGSYNEQFF.